This TCR beta chain was sequenced in a study of TIL therapy for anti-PD-1-resistant metastatic lung cancer. Study as a whole: Patients then received nivolumab; progressors got lymphodepletion, TIL and IL-2. Most patients had lung adenocarcinoma; a handful of tumors were EGFR-mutant, two ALK-rearranged; half smoked currently or formerly.

This sample's time point: pre-treatment sample, taken before nivolumab and TIL therapy. Stage 4 NSCLC adults joined between late 2017 and early 2020. There are a few counts of this clone. Germline V gives CDR1 SGHRS, CDR2 YFSETQ. The V gene end was trimmed by 4 bases and the J gene end by 0 bases; junction bases not matched to a gene: 8. The CDR3 spans 18 residues. The immunoSEQ assay was v3. Measured with immunoSEQ multiplex PCR; TCRdb has only the in-frame clones, and not every one. This sample has tens of thousands of clones, with roughly 78% found just once. The chain employs TRBV5-1 and TRBJ2-6, with TRBD1 identical over 9 bases. The receptor comes from a man aged 70 or older with non-small cell lung cancer. Sequenced material: blood, taken at baseline. Here the CDR3 reads CASSLTGTGPSGANVLTF. CDR3 DNA: TGCGCCAGCAGCCTAACCGGGACAGGGCCCTCTGGGGCCAACGTCCTGACTTTC.